This TCR beta chain emerged from a study of Ad26.COV2.S vaccination and SARS-CoV-2 variants. Using immunoSEQ multiplex PCR, the repertoire was profiled, and TCRdb retains in-frame clones only, with some absent. The sample lists 360,000 or so clones, about 89% occurring once. The germline V gene encodes CDR1 MDHEN and CDR2 SYDVKM. V lost 8 bases and J lost 2, with 19 bases in between. This CDR3 is 15 amino acids long. Stated treatment: 15 to 20 received Ad26.COV2.S at low or high dose, single or two shots; roughly 5 received placebo; per-sample allocation not given. Sampling was done on day 63 after the first vaccine or placebo injection.

This clonotype originated in a person between 18 and 65 years old who received the Ad26.COV2.S COVID-19 vaccine or a placebo. This sequence joins TRBV28 and TRBJ2-7; D remains unclear. The sequences come from peripheral blood, collected in a trial of Ad26.COV2.S vaccine versus placebo. The chain's CDR3 is CASSSSRAFPYEQYF. CDR3 nucleotides: TGTGCCAGCTCTTCCTCCCGGGCCTTCCCCTACGAGCAGTACTTC.